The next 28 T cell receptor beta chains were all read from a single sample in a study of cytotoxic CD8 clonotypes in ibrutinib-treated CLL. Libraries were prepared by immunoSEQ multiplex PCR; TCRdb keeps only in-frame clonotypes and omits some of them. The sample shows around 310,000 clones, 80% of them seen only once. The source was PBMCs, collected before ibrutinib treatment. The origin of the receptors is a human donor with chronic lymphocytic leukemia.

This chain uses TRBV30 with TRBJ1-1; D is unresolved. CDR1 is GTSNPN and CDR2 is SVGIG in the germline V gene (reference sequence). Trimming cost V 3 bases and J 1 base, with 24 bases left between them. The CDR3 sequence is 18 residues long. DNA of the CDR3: TGTGCCTGGAGCGCCCGCTGGCAGGTCGCTTTAAGGAACACTGAAGCTTTCTTT. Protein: CAWSARWQVALRNTEAFF.

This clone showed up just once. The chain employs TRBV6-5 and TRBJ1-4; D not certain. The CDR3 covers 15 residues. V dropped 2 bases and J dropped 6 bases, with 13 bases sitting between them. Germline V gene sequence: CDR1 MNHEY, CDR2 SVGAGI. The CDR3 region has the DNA TGTGCCAGCAGTTACCAGGAAACCCGATATGAAAAACTGTTTTTT. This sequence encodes CASSYQETRYEKLFF.

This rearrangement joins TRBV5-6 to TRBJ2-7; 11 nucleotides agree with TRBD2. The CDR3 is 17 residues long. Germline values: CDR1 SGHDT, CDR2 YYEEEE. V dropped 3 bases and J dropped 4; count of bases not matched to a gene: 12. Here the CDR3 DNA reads TGTGCCAGCAGCTCGATAAGACTAGCGGGAAAGGGGTACGAGCAGTACTTC. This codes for CASSSIRLAGKGYEQYF.

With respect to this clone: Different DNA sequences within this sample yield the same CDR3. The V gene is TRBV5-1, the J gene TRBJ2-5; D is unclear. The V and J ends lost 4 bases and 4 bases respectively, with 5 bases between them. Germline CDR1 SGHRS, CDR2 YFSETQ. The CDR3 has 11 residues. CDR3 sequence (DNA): TGCGCCAGCAGCAGTCGAGAGACCCAGTACTTC. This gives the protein CASSSRETQYF. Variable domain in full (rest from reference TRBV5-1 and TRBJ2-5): KAGVTQTPRYLIKTRGQQVTLSCSPISGHRSVSWYQQTPGQGLQFLFEYFSETQRNKGNFPGRFSGRQFSNSRSEMNVSTLELGDSALYLCASSSRETQYFGPGTRLLVL.

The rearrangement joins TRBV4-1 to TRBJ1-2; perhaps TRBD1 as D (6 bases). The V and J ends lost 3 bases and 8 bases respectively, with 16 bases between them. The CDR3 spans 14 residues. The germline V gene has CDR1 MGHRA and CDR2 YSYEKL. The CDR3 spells CASSHLAAGDGYTF. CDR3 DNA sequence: TGCGCCAGCAGCCATTTGGCGGCAGGGGACGGCTACACCTTC.

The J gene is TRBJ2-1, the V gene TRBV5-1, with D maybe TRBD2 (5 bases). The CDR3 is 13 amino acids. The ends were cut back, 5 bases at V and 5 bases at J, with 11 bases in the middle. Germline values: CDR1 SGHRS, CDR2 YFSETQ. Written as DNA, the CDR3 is TGCGCCAGCAGGCCGAGGGCTGACAATGAGCAGTTCTTC. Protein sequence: CASRPRADNEQFF.

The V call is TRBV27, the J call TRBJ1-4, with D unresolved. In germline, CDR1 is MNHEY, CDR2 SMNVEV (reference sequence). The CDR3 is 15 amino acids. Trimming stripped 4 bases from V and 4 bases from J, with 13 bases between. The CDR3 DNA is TGTGCCAGCAGTTCCGGGAGATCACGTAATGAAAAACTGTTTTTT. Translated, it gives CASSSGRSRNEKLFF.

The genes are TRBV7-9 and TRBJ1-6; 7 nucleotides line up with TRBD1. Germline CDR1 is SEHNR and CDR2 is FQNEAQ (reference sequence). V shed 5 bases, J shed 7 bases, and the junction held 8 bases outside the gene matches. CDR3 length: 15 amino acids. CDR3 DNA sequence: TGTGCCAGCAGCCACCCCGGACAGGAGAATTCACCCCTCCACTTT. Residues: CASSHPGQENSPLHF.

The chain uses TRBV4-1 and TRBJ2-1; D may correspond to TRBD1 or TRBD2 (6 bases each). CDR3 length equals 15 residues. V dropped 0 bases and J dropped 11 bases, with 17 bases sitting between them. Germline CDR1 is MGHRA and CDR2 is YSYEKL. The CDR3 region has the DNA TGCGCCAGCAGCCAAGAACAGGGAGGAATAACTCAGCAGTTCTTC. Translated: CASSQEQGGITQQFF.

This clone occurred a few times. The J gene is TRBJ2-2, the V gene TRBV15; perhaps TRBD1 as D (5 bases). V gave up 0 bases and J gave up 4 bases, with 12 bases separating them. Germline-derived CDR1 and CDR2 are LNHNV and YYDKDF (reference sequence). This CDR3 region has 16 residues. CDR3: CATSRDKTTVTGELFF. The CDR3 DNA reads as TGTGCCACCAGCAGAGATAAAACGACAGTCACCGGGGAGCTGTTTTTT.

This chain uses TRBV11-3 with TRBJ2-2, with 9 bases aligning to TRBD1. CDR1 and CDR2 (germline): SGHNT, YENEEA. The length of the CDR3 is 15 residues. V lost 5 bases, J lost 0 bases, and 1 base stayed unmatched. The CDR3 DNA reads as TGTGCCAGCAGCCGACAGGGGGCGAACACCGGGGAGCTGTTTTTT. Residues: CASSRQGANTGELFF.

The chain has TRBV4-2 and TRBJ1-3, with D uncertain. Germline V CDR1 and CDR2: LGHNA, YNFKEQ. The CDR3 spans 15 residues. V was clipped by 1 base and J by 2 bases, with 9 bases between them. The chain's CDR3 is CASSQVVGTGNTIYF. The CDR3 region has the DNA TGTGCCAGCAGCCAAGTTGTTGGGACTGGAAACACCATATATTTT.

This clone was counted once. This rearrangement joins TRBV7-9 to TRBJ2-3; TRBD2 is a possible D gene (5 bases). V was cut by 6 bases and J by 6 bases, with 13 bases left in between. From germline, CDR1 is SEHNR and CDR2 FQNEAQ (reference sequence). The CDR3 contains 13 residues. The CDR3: CASRWSGGDTQYF. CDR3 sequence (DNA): TGTGCCAGCAGATGGTCGGGCGGGGATACGCAGTATTTT. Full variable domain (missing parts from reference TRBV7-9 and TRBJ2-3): DTGVSQNPRHKITKRGQNVTFRCDPISEHNRLYWYRQTLGQGPEFLTYFQNEAQLEKSRLLSDRFSAERPKGSFSTLEIQRTEQGDSAMYLCASRWSGGDTQYFGPGTRLTVL.

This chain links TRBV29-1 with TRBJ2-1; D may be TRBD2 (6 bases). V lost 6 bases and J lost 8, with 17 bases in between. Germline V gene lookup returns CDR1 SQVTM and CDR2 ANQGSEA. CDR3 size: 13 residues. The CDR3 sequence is CSVRGWRVYEQFF. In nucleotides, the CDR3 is TGCAGCGTCCGGGGCTGGAGGGTGTATGAGCAGTTCTTC.

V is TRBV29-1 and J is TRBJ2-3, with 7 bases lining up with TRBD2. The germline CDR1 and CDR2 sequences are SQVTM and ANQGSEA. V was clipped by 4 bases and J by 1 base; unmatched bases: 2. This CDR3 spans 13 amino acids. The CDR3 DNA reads TGCAGCGTTGCAGGGAGGGGCACAGATACGCAGTATTTT. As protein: CSVAGRGTDTQYF.

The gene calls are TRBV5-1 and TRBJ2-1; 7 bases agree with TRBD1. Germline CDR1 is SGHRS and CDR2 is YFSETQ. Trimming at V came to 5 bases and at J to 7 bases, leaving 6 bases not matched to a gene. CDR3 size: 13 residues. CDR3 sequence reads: CASRSRTGNEQFF. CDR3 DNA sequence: TGCGCCAGCAGATCCAGGACAGGTAATGAGCAGTTCTTC.

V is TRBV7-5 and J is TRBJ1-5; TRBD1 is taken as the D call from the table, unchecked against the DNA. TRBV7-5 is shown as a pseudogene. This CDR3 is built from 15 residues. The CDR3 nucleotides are TGTGTCAGAAGCAAAGGGGTCTGGGGTGAACAGCCTCAGCATTTT. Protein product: CVRSKGVWGEQPQHF.

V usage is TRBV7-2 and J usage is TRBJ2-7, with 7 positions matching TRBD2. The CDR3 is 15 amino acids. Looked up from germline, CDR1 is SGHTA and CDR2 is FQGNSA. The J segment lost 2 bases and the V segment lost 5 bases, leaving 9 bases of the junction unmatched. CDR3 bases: TGTGCCAGCAGCAAGCGGGACTTATTAACCTACGAGCAGTACTTC. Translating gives CASSKRDLLTYEQYF.

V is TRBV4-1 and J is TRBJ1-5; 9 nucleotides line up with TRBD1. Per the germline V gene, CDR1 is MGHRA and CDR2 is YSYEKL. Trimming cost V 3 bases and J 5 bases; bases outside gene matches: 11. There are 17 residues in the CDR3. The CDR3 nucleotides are TGCGCCAGCAGCCACCTCACTATGGACAGGGGCGATCAGCCCCAGCATTTT. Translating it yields CASSHLTMDRGDQPQHF.

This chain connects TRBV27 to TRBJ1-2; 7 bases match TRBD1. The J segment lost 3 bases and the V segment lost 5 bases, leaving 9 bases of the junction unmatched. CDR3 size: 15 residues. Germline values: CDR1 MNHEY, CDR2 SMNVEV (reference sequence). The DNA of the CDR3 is TGTGCCAGCAGTGGGAACAGGGGAGGCTACTATGGCTACACCTTC. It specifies CASSGNRGGYYGYTF.

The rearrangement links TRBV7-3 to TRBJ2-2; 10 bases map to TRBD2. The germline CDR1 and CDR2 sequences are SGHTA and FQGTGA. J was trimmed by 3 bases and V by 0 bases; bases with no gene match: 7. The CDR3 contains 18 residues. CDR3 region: CASSLTSASGRYTGELFF. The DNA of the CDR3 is TGTGCCAGCAGCTTAACGAGTGCTAGCGGGAGATACACCGGGGAGCTGTTTTTT.

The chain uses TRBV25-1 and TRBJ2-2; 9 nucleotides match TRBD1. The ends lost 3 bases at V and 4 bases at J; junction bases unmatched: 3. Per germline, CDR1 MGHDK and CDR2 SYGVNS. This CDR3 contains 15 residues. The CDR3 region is CASSDPTGGTGELFF. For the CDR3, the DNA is TGTGCCAGCAGTGATCCGACAGGGGGCACCGGGGAGCTGTTTTTT.

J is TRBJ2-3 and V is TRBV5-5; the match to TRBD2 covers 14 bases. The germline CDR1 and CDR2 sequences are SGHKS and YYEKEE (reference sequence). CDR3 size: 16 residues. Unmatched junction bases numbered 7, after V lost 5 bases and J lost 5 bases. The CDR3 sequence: CASSPGLAGDIDTQYF. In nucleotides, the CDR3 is TGTGCCAGCAGTCCGGGACTAGCGGGAGACATAGATACGCAGTATTTT.

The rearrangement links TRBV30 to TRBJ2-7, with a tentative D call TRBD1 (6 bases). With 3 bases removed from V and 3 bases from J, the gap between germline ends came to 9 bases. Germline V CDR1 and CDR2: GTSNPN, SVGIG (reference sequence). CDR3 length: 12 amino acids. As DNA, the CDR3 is TGTGCCTGGAGGGACAGTGGCTACGAGCAGTACTTC. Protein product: CAWRDSGYEQYF.

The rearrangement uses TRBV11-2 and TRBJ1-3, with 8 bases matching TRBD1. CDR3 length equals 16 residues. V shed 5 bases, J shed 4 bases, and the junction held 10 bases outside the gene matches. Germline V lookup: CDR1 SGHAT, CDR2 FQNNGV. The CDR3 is CASSKDRGKTGNTIYF. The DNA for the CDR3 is TGTGCCAGCAGCAAAGACAGGGGAAAAACCGGAAACACCATATATTTT.

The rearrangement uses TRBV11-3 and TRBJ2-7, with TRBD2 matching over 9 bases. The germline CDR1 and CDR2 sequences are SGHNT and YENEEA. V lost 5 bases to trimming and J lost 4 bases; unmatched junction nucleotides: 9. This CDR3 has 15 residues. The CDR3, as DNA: TGTGCCAGCAGCCTGAGTAGCGGGAGAGGTTACGAGCAGTACTTC. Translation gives CASSLSSGRGYEQYF.

CDR3 sequence (DNA): TGTGCCAGCAGCTTACCCTTCTCCTACGAGCAGTACTTC. It translates to CASSLPFSYEQYF. The chain recombines TRBV7-6 with TRBJ2-7; D not resolved. The CDR3 contains 13 residues. Germline V gene sequence: CDR1 SGHVS, CDR2 FNYEAQ. The ends were cut back, 2 bases at V and 0 bases at J, with 5 bases in the middle.

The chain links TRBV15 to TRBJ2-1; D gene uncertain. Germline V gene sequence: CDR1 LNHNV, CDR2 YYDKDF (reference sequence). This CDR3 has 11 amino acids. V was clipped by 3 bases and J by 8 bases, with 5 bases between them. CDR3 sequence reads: CATSRSHEQFF. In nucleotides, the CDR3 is TGTGCCACCAGCAGGTCCCATGAGCAGTTCTTC.